Listed here are 22 T cell receptor beta chains from one sample, sequenced in a study of OX40 agonist ivuxolimab in advanced cancers. Clones were read by immunoSEQ multiplex PCR, and TCRdb kept only the in-frame ones, dropping some. The sample consists of about 50,000 clones, around 88% of them appearing once. This specimen was CD4+ or CD8+ T cells sorted from blood, taken in a trial of the OX40 agonist ivuxolimab. These receptors were obtained from an adult with an advanced solid tumor such as melanoma, head and neck, liver or kidney cancer.

This rearrangement joins TRBV6-5 to TRBJ2-2; 8 bases are shared with TRBD1. V shed 5 bases and J 5 bases; nucleotides not matched to a gene: 7. The CDR3 runs to 15 residues. Germline CDR1 MNHEY, CDR2 SVGAGI. The CDR3 loop is CASSPRDRKTGELFF. The CDR3 DNA reads as TGTGCCAGCAGTCCCCGGGACAGGAAGACCGGGGAGCTGTTTTTT.

The gene calls are TRBV28 and TRBJ2-5; possibly TRBD2 for D (7 bases). V dropped 6 bases and J dropped 5 bases, with 16 bases sitting between them. Germline CDR1 reads MDHEN; CDR2 reads SYDVKM. CDR3 length: 14 amino acids. The CDR3 DNA reads TGTGCCAGCAGCTCCGGGGGGCAGGGCGAGACCCAGTACTTC. This sequence encodes CASSSGGQGETQYF.

V gene TRBV18 combines with J gene TRBJ2-2; D may be TRBD1 or TRBD2 (5 bases each). The CDR3 is 15 residues long. V lost 6 bases, J lost 7 bases, and 18 bases lay in between. Germline V gene lookup returns CDR1 KGHSH and CDR2 LQKENI. DNA of the CDR3: TGTGCCAGCTCTCGACCGGGACCCACGATCGGGGAGCTGTTTTTT. The encoded protein is CASSRPGPTIGELFF.

This chain connects TRBV15 to TRBJ1-3; D is undetermined. The CDR3 is 13 residues long. From germline, CDR1 is LNHNV and CDR2 YYDKDF (reference sequence). Trimming removed 0 bases at V and 2 bases at J, with 2 bases between. This chain's CDR3 is CATSREPGNTIYF. Here the CDR3 DNA reads TGTGCCACCAGCAGAGAGCCTGGAAACACCATATATTTT.

This clone was seen only once. The chain uses TRBV5-1 and TRBJ2-1; perhaps TRBD1 as D (5 bases). This CDR3 region has 13 residues. V lost 3 bases, J lost 6 bases, and 10 bases lay in between. Per germline, CDR1 SGHRS and CDR2 YFSETQ. The CDR3 DNA follows: TGCGCCAGCAGCTCCAGGGTGACCAATGAGCAGTTCTTC. It translates to CASSSRVTNEQFF.

This chain links TRBV5-1 with TRBJ2-3; D unclear. In germline, CDR1 is SGHRS, CDR2 YFSETQ. The V and J ends lost 3 bases and 6 bases respectively, with 11 bases between them. There are 13 residues in the CDR3. The CDR3 region has the DNA TGCGCCAGCAGCTCGTGGTCAGTGGATACGCAGTATTTT. Protein: CASSSWSVDTQYF.

The chain recombines TRBV2 with TRBJ2-1; D is undetermined. Per the germline V gene, CDR1 is SNHLY and CDR2 is FYNNEI. The CDR3 runs 16 residues. V was shortened by 2 bases and J by 5 bases, with 16 bases between the two germline ends. The CDR3 DNA reads as TGTGCCAGCAGTGAAAATCTAGGCAGACCTAACAATGAGCAGTTCTTC. As protein: CASSENLGRPNNEQFF.

The chain couples TRBV7-2 to TRBJ2-1; 12 bases line up with TRBD2. CDR1 and CDR2 from the germline V gene are SGHTA and FQGNSA. J lost 8 bases, V lost 4 bases, and 6 bases had no gene match. The CDR3 sequence is 15 residues long. The CDR3 bases are TGTGCCAGCAGCTCGCTAGCGGGAGGGCCCTATGAGCAGTTCTTC. It codes for CASSSLAGGPYEQFF. Complete variable domain (other parts from reference TRBV7-2 and TRBJ2-1): GAGVSQSPSNKVTEKGKDVELRCDPISGHTALYWYRQSLGQGLEFLIYFQGNSAPDKSGLPSDRFSAERTGGSVSTLTIQRTQQEDSAVYLCASSSLAGGPYEQFFGPGTRLTVL.

The V call is TRBV6-5, the J call TRBJ2-5; the match to TRBD2 covers 8 bases. Germline V CDR1 and CDR2: MNHEY, SVGAGI. This CDR3 contains 15 residues. V shed 7 bases and J 10 bases; nucleotides not matched to a gene: 17. CDR3 amino acids: CASKTGLAKGGRQYF. CDR3 in DNA: TGTGCCAGCAAAACAGGACTAGCAAAGGGGGGACGCCAGTACTTC.

The V gene is TRBV7-2, the J gene TRBJ1-2, with a possible D match to TRBD1 (6 bases). V was trimmed by 0 bases and J by 13 bases, leaving 18 bases between them. This CDR3 is 14 amino acids long. Looked up from germline, CDR1 is SGHTA and CDR2 is FQGNSA. In DNA, the CDR3 is TGTGCCAGCAGCTTAGCGCCCTGGACAGCTCAAAGCACCTTC. It yields the protein CASSLAPWTAQSTF.

This chain links TRBV10-3 with TRBJ1-1; D gene uncertain. Germline-derived CDR1 and CDR2 are ENHRY and SYGVKD. V shed 4 bases and J shed 2 bases, with 8 bases lying between them. This CDR3 has 13 amino acids. This CDR3 is CAISVGTNTEAFF. The CDR3 region has the DNA TGTGCCATCAGTGTAGGCACAAACACTGAAGCTTTCTTT.

The chain couples TRBV6-6 to TRBJ1-6; no reliable D call. Germline V CDR1 and CDR2: MNHNY, SVGAGI (reference sequence). This CDR3 region has 15 residues. Trimming pared 4 bases from V and 6 bases from J, leaving 13 bases between. The CDR3 protein is CASSSHPPVNSPLHF. CDR3 DNA: TGTGCCAGCAGTTCCCACCCGCCCGTTAATTCACCCCTCCACTTT.

This chain uses TRBV5-1 with TRBJ2-3; D perhaps matches TRBD2 (6 bases). The CDR3 runs to 13 residues. The germline V and J ends were trimmed by 4 bases and 6 bases, with 12 bases remaining between them. Germline CDR1 reads SGHRS; CDR2 reads YFSETQ. CDR3 DNA sequence: TGCGCCAGCAGCCCCGGGGAGGTCGATACGCAGTATTTT. It encodes CASSPGEVDTQYF.

This clone was picked up a small number of times. V and J are TRBV15 and TRBJ2-1; 8 positions match TRBD1. The V gene end was trimmed by 3 bases and the J gene end by 3 bases; junction bases not matched to a gene: 7. CDR1 and CDR2 (germline): LNHNV, YYDKDF (reference sequence). The CDR3 length is 16 residues. This CDR3 reads CATSRGGRGLYNEQFF. The CDR3 coding sequence is TGTGCCACCAGCAGGGGGGGCAGGGGGCTCTACAATGAGCAGTTCTTC.

This chain joins TRBV5-5 and TRBJ2-3; weak D call: TRBD2 (6 bases). V dropped 0 bases and J dropped 0 bases, with 23 bases sitting between them. Germline values: CDR1 SGHKS, CDR2 YYEKEE (reference sequence). The CDR3 extends over 20 amino acids. The CDR3 nucleotides read TGTGCCAGCAGCTTGGCCGAGACTAGTCGTGGCTGGACTAGCACAGATACGCAGTATTTT. It translates to CASSLAETSRGWTSTDTQYF.

The chain has TRBV28 and TRBJ1-3, with 10 positions matching TRBD1. Germline V gives CDR1 MDHEN, CDR2 SYDVKM. The CDR3 has 15 residues. Trimming took 1 base from V and 7 from J; bases not matched to a gene: 4. The CDR3 DNA sequence: TGTGCCAGCAGTTTATCGACAGGGGGCTGGAACACCATATATTTT. It encodes CASSLSTGGWNTIYF.

This clone was detected once. The chain links TRBV11-2 to TRBJ2-5; 7 bases line up with TRBD1. The tail of the sequence fits TRBJ2-7 better, so the J call may be wrong. The CDR3 sequence is 15 residues long. Germline assignment: CDR1 SGHAT and CDR2 FQNNGV. The CDR3 sequence: CASSPGQISRDEQYF. For the CDR3, the DNA is TGTGCCAGCAGCCCGGGACAGATCTCCCGGGACGAGCAGTACTTC.

The chain recombines TRBV5-1 with TRBJ2-7, with 11 nucleotides matching TRBD1. This CDR3 has 15 residues. From germline, CDR1 is SGHRS and CDR2 YFSETQ. V gave up 4 bases and J gave up 7 bases; unmatched junction bases: 10. CDR3 coding DNA: TGCGCCAGCAGCCTCTCGTGGGGACAGGGGGTTGAGCAGTACTTC. Its translation: CASSLSWGQGVEQYF.

The chain has TRBV6-1 and TRBJ2-7; D is perhaps TRBD1 (6 bases). The V and J ends lost 0 bases and 9 bases respectively, with 18 bases between them. Germline lookup yields CDR1 MNHNS and CDR2 SASEGT. This CDR3 spans 15 amino acids. The CDR3 reads CASSEADSSYEVQYF. The CDR3 nucleotides are TGTGCCAGCAGTGAAGCGGACAGTTCCTATGAAGTGCAGTACTTC.

The rearrangement joins TRBV19 to TRBJ1-2, with 9 bases aligning to TRBD1. CDR1 is LNHDA and CDR2 is SQIVND in the germline V gene (reference sequence). This CDR3 comprises 14 residues. V trimming: 4 bases; J trimming: 3 bases; junction bases outside the gene matches: 3. The CDR3 sequence is CASSRQGGDYGYTF. As DNA, the CDR3 is TGTGCCAGTAGTAGACAGGGGGGAGACTATGGCTACACCTTC.

The V gene is TRBV5-1, the J gene TRBJ1-2, with TRBD1 matching 7 bases. The CDR3 is made up of 14 amino acids. CDR1 is SGHRS and CDR2 is YFSETQ in the germline V gene. With 0 bases clipped from V and 7 bases from J, the junction kept 6 bases outside the gene matches. The CDR3 reads CASSLAEGASGYTF. CDR3 bases: TGCGCCAGCAGCTTGGCCGAGGGGGCTAGTGGCTACACCTTC.

The CDR3, as DNA: TGTGCCTGGAGTGCACCGGGCCTTAATGAAAAACTGTTTTTT. Translating gives CAWSAPGLNEKLFF. The chain is built from TRBV30 and TRBJ1-4; D gene uncertain. Germline V gene lookup returns CDR1 GTSNPN and CDR2 SVGIG (reference sequence). The CDR3 covers 14 residues. V lost 1 base, J lost 4 bases, and 10 bases lay in between.